This T cell receptor (beta chain) appears in the sequencing data of a study of T cells after yellow fever vaccination. Trimming at V came to 5 bases and at J to 0 bases, leaving 5 bases not matched to a gene. Per the germline V gene, CDR1 is SNHLY and CDR2 is FYNNEI. The CDR3 length is 16 residues. TCRdb itself ran the 5' RACE reads through MiXCR, one entry per CDR3 protein. Of over 300,000 distinct CDR3 sequences in the sample, around 7% were seen once. By its share, this clonotype is medium-sized (0.01 to 0.1%). Antigen specificity is unknown. The study, taken as a whole, reports: From the bulk population, abundant clonotypes could contaminate and appear within FACS-sorted repertoires. Re-detected after boosting: most primary clones, 95% to 98% of CD4 and less than 90% of CD8. There was a small share of clonotypes that showed up in both the CD4 and CD8 compartments.

This clonotype was sampled from a young man who received the YFV17D yellow fever vaccine. Sequencing used PBMCs, obtained approximately 40 days after the first yellow fever vaccination. V usage is TRBV2 and J usage is TRBJ2-2; TRBD2 matches 8 bases. The CDR3 here is CASSRTSGANTGELFF. The CDR3 DNA is TGTGCCAGCAGTCGCACTAGCGGAGCGAACACCGGGGAGCTGTTTTTT.